These 3 T cell receptor beta chains came from one sample sequenced in a study of T cells in women clearing cervical HPV infection. Libraries were prepared by immunoSEQ multiplex PCR; TCRdb keeps only in-frame clonotypes and omits some of them. Reported are fewer than 35,000 clones; the ten largest clones contain 2.5% to 3.5%. Sequences were obtained from blood buffy coat. The receptors were sampled from a woman aged 18 to 75 with a cervical HPV16 infection that either progressed to CIN3+ or cleared (not recorded which).

With respect to this clone: The sequence runs out 3 residues before the end of the CDR3; the remainder is reconstructed from the germline J gene. V gene TRBV7-6 combines with J gene TRBJ1-4, with a weak D call TRBD1 (5 bases). CDR1 is SGHVS, CDR2 FNYEAQ, per germline. The CDR3 is made up of 14 amino acids. The part of the CDR3 DNA that was read is TGTGCCAGCAGCTTAGGAGGGGCTCGATCACCA. This encodes CASSLGGARSP. In full, the CDR3 is CASSLGGARSPLFF.

Worth noting for this clone: The CDR3 extends 3 residues past the end of the read, so its final part is completed from the germline J gene. V is TRBV7-6 and J is TRBJ1-5; D may be TRBD1 (5 bases). The germline V and J ends were trimmed by 2 bases and 7 bases, with 18 bases remaining between them. CDR1 and CDR2 (germline): SGHVS, FNYEAQ. This CDR3 spans 16 amino acids. The covered CDR3 bases are TGTGCCAGCAGCTTACAGGGCCCAACACTGCTCCAGCCC. Translation: CASSLQGPTLLQP. The whole CDR3 sequence is CASSLQGPTLLQPQHF.

A remark on this clone: The CDR3 goes on 3 residues after the read ends, and that part is filled in from the germline J gene. The V gene is TRBV5-1, the J gene TRBJ1-2, with D possibly matching TRBD1 (5 bases). From germline, CDR1 is SGHRS and CDR2 YFSETQ. The CDR3 contains 16 residues. The part of the CDR3 DNA that was read is TGCGCCAGCAGCCTTATGGGACTAGCGGGGGGAGAGACC. Amino acid sequence: CASSLMGLAGGET. Given in full, the CDR3 is CASSLMGLAGGETYTF.